Listed here is a single TCR beta chain. Its antigen remains unidentified. Base qualities are missing; no much larger clone stands one base away. Library preparation was by the immunoSEQ multiplex PCR assay. RNA was extracted from all samples and reverse transcribed into cDNA as template for TCR sequencing. SuperScript III was used to make first-strand cDNA, primed with a 2:1 mix of oligo-dT and random hexamers. A synthetic immune receptor repertoire was used to assess amplification bias, and residual bias was removed computationally. In the paper's pipeline: After raw reads were preprocessed to remove errors, the CDR3 was defined following IMGT conventions as running from the conserved cysteine to phenylalanine. Clonality was computed by normalizing Shannon entropy by log2 of the number of productive unique TCRs and subtracting the result from 1. Scalp TCRbeta sequences were cross-referenced with sorted blood CD4 and CD8 repertoires so that the CD4 or CD8 identity of scalp clones could be inferred. The clones in this table, taken by TCRdb from immuneACCESS, are in-frame only. Not every clone is retained; where verified, under half of the shortfall comes from an unresolved V gene, and the cause of the rest is unknown. The V and J calls and the clone size are those of that table, but D and trimming were determined from the DNA. Present in this sample are around 200,000 clones, around three fifths of which were seen just once. The top ten constitute over 10% of the sample.

These data belong to a study of CD8+ T cells in alopecia areata (dated by TCRdb to the late 2010s). For the wider study: The treated patients took part in an open-label pilot trial in which moderate-to-severe alopecia areata was treated with oral tofacitinib at 5 to 10 mg twice daily. Patients received tofacitinib for 6 to 18 months and were then followed off drug for 6 months to check for delayed response and recurrence. For the treated patients, the SALT score, which quantifies what percentage of scalp surface area is affected, served as the measure of disease severity. The study used high-throughput TCRbeta sequencing to examine T cell clonal expansion in alopecia areata, in both the C3H/HeJ mouse model and human patients. In humans, TCRbeta sequencing was performed on scalp tissue and on sorted CD4+ and CD8+ peripheral blood T cells from healthy controls and from patients with patchy or totalis/universalis alopecia areata. Biopsies were taken from tofacitinib-treated patients at baseline and again at 4 and 24 weeks into treatment, and several of those patients also had a later scalp biopsy. Scalp clonality was compared across normal scalp (n=4), patchy alopecia areata scalp (n=8), and alopecia totalis/universalis scalp (n=8). RNA was extracted with the PAXgene miRNA kit for fixed scalp, the miRNeasy kit for PBMCs, and the RNeasy kit for mouse skin. immunoSEQ multiplex PCR using 35 Vbeta forward primers and 13 Jbeta reverse primers was used to amplify TCRbeta CDR3 regions.

Via the germline V gene, CDR1 is MNHEY and CDR2 SVGAGI. The CDR3 covers 15 residues, taking in both the cysteine and the phenylalanine. Only the CDR3 DNA is retained, 45 bases long and in frame from the first base. The junction shows trimming of 8 bases on V and 4 bases on J, plus 20 bases between the germline ends. Broader findings and caveats from the paper: Compared with mice, TCR sequences shared between patients were less clear, possibly partly because of HLA diversity across the patient population. With tofacitinib, both scalp clonality and the number of expanded CD8+ clones among the top 100 scalp clones went down significantly. Resident alphabeta T cells in normal human skin are also sequenced, complicating scalp TCR repertoire analysis, unlike mouse skin dominated by gammadelta T cells. Higher clonality and more expanded CD8+ clones were observed in lesional scalp than in normal scalp, particularly in alopecia totalis/universalis, a finding suggestive of antigenic drive. Many expanded lesional clones were found to persist in scalp and blood during tofacitinib treatment, and relapse after treatment cessation may be partly explained by this persistence. Because the treated cohort was small and had only one nonresponder, larger studies are needed to examine links between baseline CD8+ expansion and response.

The time point label, read with the paper, signifies: roughly 24 weeks on oral tofacitinib. Reading the label with the study, this specimen's treatment or condition is: oral pan-JAK inhibitor, 5-10 mg twice daily. Lesional scalp punch biopsies and peripheral blood were collected from alopecia areata patients. PBMCs were isolated by density centrifugation and stained for CD3, CD4 and CD8, and CD4+ and CD8+ T cells were sorted on a FACSAria. The material was CD8+ T cells sorted from blood, obtained at week 24, from a patient treated with tofacitinib. This sequence was found in a human donor with alopecia areata. Recombination connected TRBV6-5 to TRBJ1-2, with the D segment identity uncertain. The nucleotide sequence is TGTGCCAGCCTGGGTCCCACGGGGAACTTCTATGGCTACACCTTC. Its translation reads: CASLGPTGNFYGYTF.